These 3 T cell receptor beta chains originate from one sample sequenced in a study of blood T cell repertoires in COVID-19. Generated by immunoSEQ multiplex PCR, the TCRdb table keeps only in-frame clones and is missing some. The data contain approximately 300,000 clones, 90% of them singletons. Sequenced material: PBMCs or T cells enriched from blood (not recorded which). These TCRs come from a woman in her 30s who had been exposed to COVID-19.

This clone has only a few counts. This sequence joins TRBV7-9 and TRBJ1-6; D ambiguous. The CDR3 contains 13 residues. Deletions cut 7 bases from V and 2 bases from J, with 6 bases between. CDR1 SEHNR and CDR2 FQNEAQ come from the germline V gene (reference sequence). The CDR3 protein is CASTDTYNSPLHF. The CDR3 nucleotides read TGTGCCAGCACCGACACCTATAATTCACCCCTCCACTTT.

The CDR3 DNA is TGTGCCAGCAGCCCCTGGATTGCGAGGGGGGGTGAGCAGTTCTTC. Translated, it gives CASSPWIARGGEQFF. The rearrangement uses TRBV27 and TRBJ2-1; TRBD2 might be the D (7 bases). The CDR3 is made up of 15 amino acids. CDR1 MNHEY and CDR2 SMNVEV come from the germline V gene (reference sequence). V lost 6 bases to trimming and J lost 9 bases, with 21 bases between them.

V is TRBV2 and J is TRBJ1-3, with D hard to call. This CDR3 has 13 amino acids. V gave up 7 bases and J gave up 4 bases, with 11 bases separating them. CDR1 and CDR2 from the germline V gene are SNHLY and FYNNEI. The CDR3 DNA sequence: TGTGCCAGCAAGCCCATTACGGGAAACACCATATATTTT. It encodes CASKPITGNTIYF.